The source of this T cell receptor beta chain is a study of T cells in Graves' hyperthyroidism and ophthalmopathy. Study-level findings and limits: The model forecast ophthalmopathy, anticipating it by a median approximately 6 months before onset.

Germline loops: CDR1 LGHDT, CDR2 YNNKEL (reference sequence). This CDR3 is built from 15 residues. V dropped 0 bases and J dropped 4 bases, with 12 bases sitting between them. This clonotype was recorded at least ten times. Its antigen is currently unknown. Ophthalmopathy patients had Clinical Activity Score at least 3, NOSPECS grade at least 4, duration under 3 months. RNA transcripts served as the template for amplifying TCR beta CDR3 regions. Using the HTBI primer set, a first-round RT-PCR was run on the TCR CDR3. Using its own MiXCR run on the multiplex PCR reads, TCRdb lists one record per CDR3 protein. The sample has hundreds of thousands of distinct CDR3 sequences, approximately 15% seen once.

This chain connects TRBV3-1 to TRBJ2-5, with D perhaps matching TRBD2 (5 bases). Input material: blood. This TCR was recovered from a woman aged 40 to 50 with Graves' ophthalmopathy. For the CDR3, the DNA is TGTGCCAGCAGCCAAGAGGGAGCGTTAGGAGAGACCCAGTACTTC. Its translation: CASSQEGALGETQYF.